This TCR beta chain is from a study of blood T cell repertoires in COVID-19. About the study: Sources were T cells, B-cell-depleted T cells, or PBMCs; the material itself was cDNA or gDNA.

Libraries were prepared by immunoSEQ multiplex PCR; TCRdb keeps only in-frame clonotypes and omits some of them. The table includes approximately 300,000 clones, around 81% detected once. Germline loops: CDR1 LNHDA, CDR2 SQIVND (reference sequence). Deletions cut 5 bases from V and 9 bases from J, with 11 bases between. CDR3 size: 12 residues. The TCR originated in a person aged 65 to 85 with COVID-19, enrolled during active disease. Sequenced input: peripheral blood. This rearrangement joins TRBV19 to TRBJ2-1; TRBD1 is a possible D gene (5 bases). This CDR3 reads CASSFQGSEQFF. The CDR3 DNA is TGTGCCAGTAGTTTCCAGGGATCTGAGCAGTTCTTC.